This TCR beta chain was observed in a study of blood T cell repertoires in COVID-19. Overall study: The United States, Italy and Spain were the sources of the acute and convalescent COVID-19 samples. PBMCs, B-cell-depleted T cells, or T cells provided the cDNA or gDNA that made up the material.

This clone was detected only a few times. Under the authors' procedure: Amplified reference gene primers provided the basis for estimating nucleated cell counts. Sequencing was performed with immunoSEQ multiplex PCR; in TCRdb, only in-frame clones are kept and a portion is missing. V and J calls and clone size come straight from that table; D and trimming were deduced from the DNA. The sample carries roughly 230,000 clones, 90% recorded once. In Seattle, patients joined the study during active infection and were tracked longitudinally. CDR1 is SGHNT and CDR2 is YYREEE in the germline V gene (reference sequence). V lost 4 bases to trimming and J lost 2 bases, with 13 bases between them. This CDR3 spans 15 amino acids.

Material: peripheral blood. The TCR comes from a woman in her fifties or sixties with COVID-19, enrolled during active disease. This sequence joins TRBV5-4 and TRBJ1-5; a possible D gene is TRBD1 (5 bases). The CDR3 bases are TGTGCCAGCAGCCGTCAGGGAACGGGCAATCAGCCCCAGCATTTT. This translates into CASSRQGTGNQPQHF.